This entry lists 21 T cell receptor beta chains sequenced from one sample in a study of cytomegalovirus exposure and HLA in healthy donors. Assay: immunoSEQ multiplex PCR; the TCRdb copy retains only in-frame clones and omits some. The table includes about 360,000 clones, roughly 85% detected once. Sequencing was done on a sample of PBMCs. Receptors were obtained from a woman under 30 in good health and CMV-seronegative.

Notes on this clone: Other DNA sequences of this sample code for an identical CDR3. DNA of the CDR3: TGCGCCAGCAGCTTGGTGGGGGGAGAAAAACTGTTTTTT. The encoded protein is CASSLVGGEKLFF. The V call is TRBV5-1, the J call TRBJ1-4; D is possibly TRBD1 (5 bases). The CDR3 spans 13 residues. Deletions cut 0 bases from V and 8 bases from J, with 8 bases between. In germline, CDR1 is SGHRS, CDR2 YFSETQ.

V usage is TRBV18 and J usage is TRBJ1-4; TRBD1 aligns across 10 bases. Germline CDR1 and CDR2: KGHSH and LQKENI. The V and J ends lost 3 bases and 2 bases, in that order; junction bases with no gene match: 3. The CDR3 has 16 amino acids. CDR3 DNA sequence: TGTGCCAGCTCACCCGGACAGGGGGGCACTAATGAAAAACTGTTTTTT. It yields the protein CASSPGQGGTNEKLFF. The complete variable domain, with remaining parts taken from reference TRBV18 and TRBJ1-4, reads NAGVMQNPRHLVRRRGQEARLRCSPMKGHSHVYWYRQLPEEGLKFMVYLQKENIIDESGMPKERFSAEFPKEGPSILRIQQVVRGDSAAYFCASSPGQGGTNEKLFFGSGTQLSVL.

The chain links TRBV28 to TRBJ2-7, with TRBD2 matching over 10 bases. The germline CDR1 and CDR2 sequences are MDHEN and SYDVKM. The CDR3 contains 14 residues. Unmatched junction bases numbered 6, after V lost 10 bases and J lost 0 bases. CDR3 in DNA: TGTGCCACGAAGAAGCGGGAGGGCTCCTACGAGCAGTACTTC. It is translated as CATKKREGSYEQYF. The whole variable domain, filled in from reference TRBV28 and TRBJ2-7, reads DVKVTQSSRYLVKRTGEKVFLECVQDMDHENMFWYRQDPGLGLRLIYFSYDVKMKEKGDIPEGYSVSREKKERFSLILESASTNQTSMYLCATKKREGSYEQYFGPGTRLTVT.

In this sample, this clone turned up once. The V call is TRBV7-9, the J call TRBJ1-5; D gene unclear. V was cut by 1 base and J by 3 bases, with 10 bases left in between. Germline loops: CDR1 SEHNR, CDR2 FQNEAQ (reference sequence). The CDR3 totals 15 residues. The CDR3: CASSLGPGNNQPQHF. CDR3 bases: TGTGCCAGCAGCTTAGGCCCCGGGAACAATCAGCCCCAGCATTTT.

Here the CDR3 DNA reads TGTGCCAGTAGCGCCGGACAGCTAATGAACACTGAAGCTTTCTTT. This translates into CASSAGQLMNTEAFF. This chain connects TRBV19 to TRBJ1-1, with D possibly TRBD1 on 6 matching bases. The V gene lost 6 bases and the J gene lost 0 bases, with 14 bases spanning the gap. Germline assignment: CDR1 LNHDA and CDR2 SQIVND (reference sequence). The CDR3 consists of 15 residues. Filled out from reference TRBV19 and TRBJ1-1, the complete variable domain reads DGGITQSPKYLFRKEGQNVTLSCEQNLNHDAMYWYRQDPGQGLRLIYYSQIVNDFQKGDIAEGYSVSREKKESFPLTVTSAQKNPTAFYLCASSAGQLMNTEAFFGQGTRLTVV.

The chain links TRBV6-5 to TRBJ2-1; tentative D call: TRBD2 (6 bases). Germline loops: CDR1 MNHEY, CDR2 SVGAGI. The CDR3 runs to 13 residues. Trimming took off 4 bases at V and 5 bases at J, with 9 bases between the two ends. This chain's CDR3 is CASSFGTDNEQFF. CDR3 sequence (DNA): TGTGCCAGCAGTTTCGGGACTGACAATGAGCAGTTCTTC.

The CDR3 here is CASSFSPGQGIYGYTF. CDR3 nucleotide sequence: TGTGCCAGCAGTTTTTCACCGGGACAGGGGATCTATGGCTACACCTTC. The chain has TRBV27 and TRBJ1-2; 10 positions match TRBD1. With V trimmed by 3 bases and J by 4 bases, 8 bases remained unmatched. The CDR3 covers 16 residues. Per the germline V gene, CDR1 is MNHEY and CDR2 is SMNVEV (reference sequence).

This clone was recorded a few times. V usage is TRBV4-2 and J usage is TRBJ2-3, with TRBD2 matching over 9 bases. This CDR3 is 15 amino acids long. V was pared by 4 bases and J by 1 base, with 3 bases of the junction left unmatched. Per germline, CDR1 LGHNA and CDR2 YNFKEQ. The CDR3 protein is CASSPERGGTDTQYF. CDR3 bases: TGTGCCAGCAGCCCCGAGCGGGGGGGCACAGATACGCAGTATTTT.

The genes are TRBV9 and TRBJ1-3; the D gene is possibly TRBD1 (6 bases). CDR3 length: 16 amino acids. Trimming pared 2 bases from V and 2 bases from J, leaving 14 bases between. From germline, CDR1 is SGDLS and CDR2 YYNGEE. This chain's CDR3 is CASSVSGGATGNTIYF. The CDR3 DNA sequence: TGTGCCAGCAGCGTCAGCGGGGGGGCCACTGGAAACACCATATATTTT.

The gene calls are TRBV9 and TRBJ2-3; 11 bases fit TRBD2. CDR3 length: 16 amino acids. CDR1 and CDR2 (germline): SGDLS, YYNGEE. J gave up 1 base and V 0 bases, and 1 base lay outside the gene matches. The DNA for the CDR3 is TGTGCCAGCAGCGTAGGACTAGCGGGACGCACAGATACGCAGTATTTT. Amino acid sequence: CASSVGLAGRTDTQYF.

V gene TRBV6-5 combines with J gene TRBJ1-4; tentative D call: TRBD1 (6 bases). Per the germline V gene, CDR1 is MNHEY and CDR2 is SVGAGI. V was pared by 6 bases and J by 12 bases, with 20 bases between. The CDR3 length is 14 residues. The CDR3 sequence is CASRVDRFDEELFF. In DNA form, the CDR3 reads TGTGCCAGCAGGGTAGACAGGTTCGATGAGGAACTGTTTTTT.

The chain has TRBV2 and TRBJ1-1; 8 bases map to TRBD1. The CDR3 runs 15 residues. The ends lost 2 bases at V and 1 base at J; junction bases unmatched: 3. From germline, CDR1 is SNHLY and CDR2 FYNNEI. The CDR3 bases are TGTGCCAGCAGTGAACCCGGACAGGGGAACACTGAAGCTTTCTTT. Its protein is CASSEPGQGNTEAFF.

The table lists this clone with a count of one. The V call is TRBV5-6, the J call TRBJ1-2; 9 bases are shared with TRBD1. CDR1 is SGHDT and CDR2 is YYEEEE in the germline V gene. This CDR3 spans 14 amino acids. The V and J ends lost 4 bases and 4 bases, in that order; junction bases with no gene match: 5. This CDR3 is CASSQGQGAYGYTF. For the CDR3, the DNA is TGTGCCAGCAGCCAGGGACAGGGAGCCTATGGCTACACCTTC.

The V gene is TRBV7-2, the J gene TRBJ1-2; no clear D. The CDR3 has 15 residues. V dropped 7 bases and J dropped 0 bases, with 15 bases sitting between them. The germline V gene has CDR1 SGHTA and CDR2 FQGNSA. The DNA of the CDR3 is TGTGCCAGCACCACCTCCCCACAGCCTAACTATGGCTACACCTTC. Its protein product is CASTTSPQPNYGYTF.

The V gene is TRBV5-5, the J gene TRBJ2-5; D perhaps matches TRBD2 (5 bases). V gave up 4 bases and J gave up 5 bases, with 12 bases separating them. CDR1 is SGHKS, CDR2 YYEKEE, per germline (reference sequence). The CDR3 is made up of 13 amino acids. The CDR3 loop is CASSVVSGETQYF. CDR3 DNA sequence: TGTGCCAGCAGCGTGGTCTCGGGGGAGACCCAGTACTTC.

This sequence joins TRBV5-1 and TRBJ2-5; no clear D. V lost 1 base, J lost 0 bases, and 7 bases lay in between. The CDR3 has 14 amino acids. CDR1 is SGHRS, CDR2 YFSETQ, per germline. CDR3 nucleotides: TGCGCCAGCAGCTTGTCCTCCTACCAAGAGACCCAGTACTTC. Translated: CASSLSSYQETQYF.

This chain joins TRBV4-2 and TRBJ2-3, with a tentative D call TRBD2 (6 bases). The CDR3 loop spans 16 amino acids. Germline CDR1 reads LGHNA; CDR2 reads YNFKEQ. V was cut by 8 bases and J by 7 bases, with 25 bases left in between. CDR3 sequence: CASSSLGGREANTQYF. CDR3 sequence (DNA): TGTGCCAGCTCCTCCCTGGGGGGTCGGGAAGCGAATACGCAGTATTTT.

This clone turned up a few times. The same CDR3 can be traced to other DNA sequences in this sample. The J gene is TRBJ2-7, the V gene TRBV6-5; 8 positions agree with TRBD1. Germline lookup yields CDR1 MNHEY and CDR2 SVGAGI. J was trimmed by 1 base and V by 6 bases; bases with no gene match: 5. The CDR3 runs 14 residues. The DNA for the CDR3 is TGTGCCAGCAGCCTCGGACAGGGTTCCTACGAGCAGTACTTC. It yields the protein CASSLGQGSYEQYF.

The chain links TRBV2 to TRBJ1-3; possible D gene TRBD1, 5 bases. V lost 4 bases, J lost 0 bases, and 10 bases lay in between. CDR1 is SNHLY and CDR2 is FYNNEI in the germline V gene. CDR3 length: 15 residues. The CDR3 reads CASSGQGLSGNTIYF. CDR3 bases: TGTGCCAGCAGTGGTCAGGGCCTCTCTGGAAACACCATATATTTT.

This chain connects TRBV27 to TRBJ1-3, with 8 nucleotides matching TRBD1. The junction had 18 bases not matched to a gene; V was cut back by 5 bases and J by 0 bases. From germline, CDR1 is MNHEY and CDR2 SMNVEV (reference sequence). The CDR3 length is 20 residues. CDR3 region: CASSPKSRGQGHLSGNTIYF. The CDR3 coding sequence is TGTGCCAGCAGTCCGAAGAGTAGAGGACAGGGCCACCTCTCTGGAAACACCATATATTTT.

The gene calls are TRBV9 and TRBJ2-7, with TRBD1 identical over 7 bases. J lost 2 bases, V lost 6 bases, and 5 bases had no gene match. This CDR3 contains 13 residues. CDR1 is SGDLS, CDR2 YYNGEE, per germline. Here the CDR3 reads CASNRGQTYEQYF. The CDR3 nucleotides are TGTGCCAGCAACCGGGGACAGACCTACGAGCAGTACTTC.